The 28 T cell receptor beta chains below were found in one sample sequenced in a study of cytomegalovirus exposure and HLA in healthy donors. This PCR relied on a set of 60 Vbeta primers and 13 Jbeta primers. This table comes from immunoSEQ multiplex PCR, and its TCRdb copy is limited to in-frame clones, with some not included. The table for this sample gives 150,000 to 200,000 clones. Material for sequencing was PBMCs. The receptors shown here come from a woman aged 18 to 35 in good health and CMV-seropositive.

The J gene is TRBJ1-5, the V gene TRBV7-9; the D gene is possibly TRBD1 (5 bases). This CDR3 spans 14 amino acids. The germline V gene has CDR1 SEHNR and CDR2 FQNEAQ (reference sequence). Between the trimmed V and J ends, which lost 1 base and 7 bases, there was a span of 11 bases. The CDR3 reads CASSLEDSRQPQHF. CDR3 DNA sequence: TGTGCCAGCAGCTTAGAAGACAGTCGGCAGCCCCAGCATTTT.

CDR3: CASSDSAGADTQYF. Written as DNA, the CDR3 is TGTGCCAGCAGTGACTCAGCGGGAGCAGATACGCAGTATTTT. The rearrangement joins TRBV6-4 to TRBJ2-3; 8 bases are shared with TRBD2. Trimming took 0 bases from V and 4 from J; bases not matched to a gene: 0. The germline V gene has CDR1 MRHNA and CDR2 SNTAGT. The CDR3 length is 14 residues.

The CDR3 DNA sequence: TGCGCCAGCAGCCAAGACCCGGGTCGCTACGAGCAGTACTTC. Amino acids: CASSQDPGRYEQYF. The J gene is TRBJ2-7, the V gene TRBV4-3; D uncertain. The CDR3 runs 14 residues. Trimming stripped 0 bases from V and 3 bases from J, with 9 bases between. The germline V gene encodes CDR1 LGHNA and CDR2 YSLEER.

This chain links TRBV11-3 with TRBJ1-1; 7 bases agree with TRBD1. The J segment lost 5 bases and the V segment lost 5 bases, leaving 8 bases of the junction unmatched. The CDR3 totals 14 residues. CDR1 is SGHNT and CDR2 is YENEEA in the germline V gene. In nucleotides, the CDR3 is TGTGCCAGCAGCGCCACGACAGGGTGGACTGAAGCTTTCTTT. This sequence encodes CASSATTGWTEAFF.

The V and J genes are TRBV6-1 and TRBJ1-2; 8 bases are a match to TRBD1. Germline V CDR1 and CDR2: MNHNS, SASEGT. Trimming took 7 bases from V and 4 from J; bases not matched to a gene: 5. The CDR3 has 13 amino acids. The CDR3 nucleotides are TGTGCCAGCAACGACAGGGGACCCTATGGCTACACCTTC. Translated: CASNDRGPYGYTF.

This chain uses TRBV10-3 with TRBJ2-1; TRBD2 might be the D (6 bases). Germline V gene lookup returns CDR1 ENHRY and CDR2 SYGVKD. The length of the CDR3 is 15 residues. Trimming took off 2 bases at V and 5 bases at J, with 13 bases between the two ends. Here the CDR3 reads CAISEGPSADNEQFF. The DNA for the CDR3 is TGTGCCATCAGTGAGGGGCCTAGCGCCGACAATGAGCAGTTCTTC.

The CDR3 loop reads CAWSRLGGAVEQYF. DNA of the CDR3: TGTGCCTGGAGTCGTCTCGGGGGAGCGGTCGAGCAGTACTTC. The chain employs TRBV30 and TRBJ2-7, with D possibly matching TRBD2 (6 bases). V was pared by 2 bases and J by 6 bases, with 17 bases between. Looked up from germline, CDR1 is GTSNPN and CDR2 is SVGIG (reference sequence). This CDR3 has 14 amino acids.

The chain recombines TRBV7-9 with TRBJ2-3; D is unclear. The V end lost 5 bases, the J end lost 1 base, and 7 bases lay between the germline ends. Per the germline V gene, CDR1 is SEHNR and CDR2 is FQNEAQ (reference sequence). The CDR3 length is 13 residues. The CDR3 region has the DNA TGTGCCAGCAGCCTTCAGGGCACAGATACGCAGTATTTT. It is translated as CASSLQGTDTQYF.

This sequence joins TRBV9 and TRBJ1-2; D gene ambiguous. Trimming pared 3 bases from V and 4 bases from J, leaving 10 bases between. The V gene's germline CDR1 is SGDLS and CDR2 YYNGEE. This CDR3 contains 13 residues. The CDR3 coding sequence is TGTGCCAGCAGCGGCCAACAGACCTATGGCTACACCTTC. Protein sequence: CASSGQQTYGYTF.

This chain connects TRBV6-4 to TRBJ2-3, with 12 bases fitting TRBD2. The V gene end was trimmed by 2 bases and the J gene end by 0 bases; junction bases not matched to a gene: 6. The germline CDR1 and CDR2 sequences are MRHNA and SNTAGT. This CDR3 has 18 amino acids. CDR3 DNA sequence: TGTGCCAGCAGTGACGCCGGGACTAGCGGGTTTAGCACAGATACGCAGTATTTT. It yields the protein CASSDAGTSGFSTDTQYF.

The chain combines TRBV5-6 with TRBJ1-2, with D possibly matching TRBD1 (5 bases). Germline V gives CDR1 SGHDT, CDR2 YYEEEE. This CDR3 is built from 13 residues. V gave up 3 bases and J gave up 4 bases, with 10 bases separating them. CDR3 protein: CASSSQASYGYTF. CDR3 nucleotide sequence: TGTGCCAGCAGCTCACAGGCCTCCTATGGCTACACCTTC. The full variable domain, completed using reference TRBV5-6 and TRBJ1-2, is DAGVTQSPTHLIKTRGQQVTLRCSPKSGHDTVSWYQQALGQGPQFIFQYYEEEERQRGNFPDRFSGHQFPNYSSELNVNALLLGDSALYLCASSSQASYGYTFGSGTRLTVV.

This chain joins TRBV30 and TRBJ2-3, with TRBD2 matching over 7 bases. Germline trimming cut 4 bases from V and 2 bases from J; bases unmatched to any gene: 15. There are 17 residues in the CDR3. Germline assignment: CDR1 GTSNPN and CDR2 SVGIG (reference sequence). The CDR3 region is CAWNPSMASGFTDTQYF. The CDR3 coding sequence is TGTGCCTGGAACCCTAGTATGGCTAGCGGATTCACAGATACGCAGTATTTT. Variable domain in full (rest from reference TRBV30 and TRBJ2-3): SQTIHQWPATLVQPVGSPLSLECTVEGTSNPNLYWYRQAAGRGLQLLFYSVGIGQISSEVPQNLSASRPQDRQFILSSKKLLLSDSGFYLCAWNPSMASGFTDTQYFGPGTRLTVL.

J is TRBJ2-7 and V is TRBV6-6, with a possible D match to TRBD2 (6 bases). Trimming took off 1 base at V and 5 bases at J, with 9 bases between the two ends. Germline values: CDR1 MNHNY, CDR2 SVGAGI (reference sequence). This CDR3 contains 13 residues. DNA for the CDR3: TGTGCCAGCAGTTACTTTCCGGGGGACGAGCAGTACTTC. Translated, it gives CASSYFPGDEQYF.

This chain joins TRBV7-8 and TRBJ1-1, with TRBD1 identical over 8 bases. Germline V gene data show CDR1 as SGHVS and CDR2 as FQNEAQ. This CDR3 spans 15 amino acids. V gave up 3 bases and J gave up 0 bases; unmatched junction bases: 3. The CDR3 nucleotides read TGTGCCAGCAGCTTTTGGACAGGGATGAACACTGAAGCTTTCTTT. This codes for CASSFWTGMNTEAFF.

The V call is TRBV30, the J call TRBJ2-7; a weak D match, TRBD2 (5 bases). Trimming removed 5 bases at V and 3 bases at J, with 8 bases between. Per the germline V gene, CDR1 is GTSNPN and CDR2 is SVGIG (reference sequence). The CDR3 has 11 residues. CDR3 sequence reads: CAWSADYEQYF. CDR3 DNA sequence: TGTGCCTGGTCAGCGGACTACGAGCAGTACTTC.

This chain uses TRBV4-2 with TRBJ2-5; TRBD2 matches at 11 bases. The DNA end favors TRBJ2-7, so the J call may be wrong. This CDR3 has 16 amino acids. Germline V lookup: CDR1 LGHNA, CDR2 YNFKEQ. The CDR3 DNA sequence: TGTGCCAGCAGCCAAGACGGACTAGCGGGTTCCTACGAGCAGTACTTC. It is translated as CASSQDGLAGSYEQYF.

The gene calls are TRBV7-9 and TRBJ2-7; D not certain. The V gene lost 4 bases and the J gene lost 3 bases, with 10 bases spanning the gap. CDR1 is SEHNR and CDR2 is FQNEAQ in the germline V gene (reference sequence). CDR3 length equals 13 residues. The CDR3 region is CASSSLGFYEQYF. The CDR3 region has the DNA TGTGCCAGCAGCTCCCTTGGCTTCTACGAGCAGTACTTC.

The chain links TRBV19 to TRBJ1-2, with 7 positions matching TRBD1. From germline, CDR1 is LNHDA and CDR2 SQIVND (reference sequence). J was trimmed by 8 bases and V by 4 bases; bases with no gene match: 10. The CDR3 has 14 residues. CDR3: CASSTLDRALGYTF. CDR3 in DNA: TGTGCCAGTAGTACCCTAGACAGGGCGCTCGGCTACACCTTC.

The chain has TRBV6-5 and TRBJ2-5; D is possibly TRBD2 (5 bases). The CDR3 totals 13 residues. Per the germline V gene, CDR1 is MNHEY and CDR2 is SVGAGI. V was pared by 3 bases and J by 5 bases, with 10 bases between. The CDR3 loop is CASSYGSVETQYF. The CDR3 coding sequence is TGTGCCAGCAGTTATGGGAGCGTGGAGACCCAGTACTTC.

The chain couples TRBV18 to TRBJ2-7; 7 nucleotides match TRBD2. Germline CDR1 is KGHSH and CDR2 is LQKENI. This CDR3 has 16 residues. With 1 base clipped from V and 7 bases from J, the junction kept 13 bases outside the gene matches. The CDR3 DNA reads TGTGCCAGCTCACCACGGGAGGCGAGCGGGGCTAAAGAGCAGTACTTC. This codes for CASSPREASGAKEQYF.

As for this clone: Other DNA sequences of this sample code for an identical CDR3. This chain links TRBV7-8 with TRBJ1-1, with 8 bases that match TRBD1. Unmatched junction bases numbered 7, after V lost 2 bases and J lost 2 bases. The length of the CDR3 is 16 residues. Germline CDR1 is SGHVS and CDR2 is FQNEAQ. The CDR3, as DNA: TGTGCCAGCAGCTTACGCAGGGGGCAACTCAACACTGAAGCTTTCTTT. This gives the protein CASSLRRGQLNTEAFF.

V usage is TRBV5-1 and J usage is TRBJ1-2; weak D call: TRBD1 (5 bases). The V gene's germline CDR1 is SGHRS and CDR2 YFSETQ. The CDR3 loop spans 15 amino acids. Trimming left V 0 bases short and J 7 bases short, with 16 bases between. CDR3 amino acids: CASSLDPGSARGYTF. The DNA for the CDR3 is TGCGCCAGCAGCTTGGATCCAGGGTCAGCCCGTGGCTACACCTTC.

CDR3 residues: CASRETSGNTDTQYF. The CDR3 DNA reads TGTGCCAGCAGGGAGACTAGCGGGAACACAGATACGCAGTATTTT. The V call is TRBV6-5, the J call TRBJ2-3; TRBD2 agrees at 11 bases. From germline, CDR1 is MNHEY and CDR2 SVGAGI. CDR3 size: 15 residues. After removal of 6 bases from V and 2 bases from J, the junction contained 4 bases not matched to a gene.

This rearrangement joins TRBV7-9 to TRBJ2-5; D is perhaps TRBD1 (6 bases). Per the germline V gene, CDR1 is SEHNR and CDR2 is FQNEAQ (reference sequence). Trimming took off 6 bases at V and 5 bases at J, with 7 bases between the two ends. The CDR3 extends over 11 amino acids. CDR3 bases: TGTGCCAGCAGTCAGGGGGAGACCCAGTACTTC. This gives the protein CASSQGETQYF.

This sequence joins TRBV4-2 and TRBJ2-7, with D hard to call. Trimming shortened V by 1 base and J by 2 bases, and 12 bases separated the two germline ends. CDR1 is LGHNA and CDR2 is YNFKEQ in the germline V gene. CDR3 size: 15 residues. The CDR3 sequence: CASSQAVTRPYEQYF. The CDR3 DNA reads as TGTGCCAGCAGCCAAGCCGTCACTCGCCCCTACGAGCAGTACTTC.

CDR3 loop: CASSRERGISNQPQHF. CDR3 nucleotides: TGTGCCAGCAGCCGTGAACGGGGGATTAGCAATCAGCCCCAGCATTTT. V usage is TRBV5-6 and J usage is TRBJ1-5; D is possibly TRBD1 (5 bases). V was trimmed by 4 bases and J by 0 bases, leaving 14 bases between them. The CDR3 sequence is 16 residues long. Germline CDR1 is SGHDT and CDR2 is YYEEEE.

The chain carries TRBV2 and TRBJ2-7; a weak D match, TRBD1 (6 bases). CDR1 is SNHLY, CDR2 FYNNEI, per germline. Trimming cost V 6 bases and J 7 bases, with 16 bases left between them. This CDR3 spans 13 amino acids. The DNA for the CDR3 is TGTGCCAGCAGGGTAGGGGGATCGCAGGAGCAGTACTTC. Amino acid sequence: CASRVGGSQEQYF.

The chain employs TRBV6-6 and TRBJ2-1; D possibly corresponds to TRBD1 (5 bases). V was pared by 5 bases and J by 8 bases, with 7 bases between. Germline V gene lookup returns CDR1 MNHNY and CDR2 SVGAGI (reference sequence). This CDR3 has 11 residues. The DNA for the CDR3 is TGTGCCAGCAGTCCCAGGGATGAGCAGTTCTTC. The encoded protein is CASSPRDEQFF.